This T cell receptor (beta chain) stems from a study of blood T cell repertoires in COVID-19. At the level of the study: Samples came from the United States, Italy and Spain, spanning acute and convalescent COVID-19.

The CDR3 totals 14 residues. Germline V gene lookup returns CDR1 MDHEN and CDR2 SYDVKM. The V and J ends lost 1 base and 3 bases respectively, with 9 bases between them. Methods used by the authors: Estimates of nucleated cell counts were drawn from the amplification of reference gene primers. The protocol was immunoSEQ multiplex PCR, while the TCRdb copy is restricted to in-frame clones and leaves out a portion. V, J and clone size reflect that table, while D and trimming were determined from the DNA. This sample has about 280,000 clones, with around 87% found just once. The J gene is TRBJ1-1, the V gene TRBV28; TRBD1 is a possible D gene (6 bases). Input material: PBMCs or T cells enriched from blood (not recorded which). The source of this sequence is a woman between 18 and 29 years old with acute COVID-19. The CDR3 loop is CASSLYGGYTEAFF. In DNA, the CDR3 is TGTGCCAGCAGTTTATATGGGGGCTACACTGAAGCTTTCTTT.